This TCR beta chain was sequenced during a study of shared clonotypes between healthy human individuals. About the research overall: A couple of female and a few male donors aged 18 to 49 were enrolled.

Cells designated naive CD8 were CD45RO-negative and were positively selected for CCR7, with terminally differentiated effector memory CD45RA+ cells excluded. The table came from immunoSEQ multiplex PCR; TCRdb's copy has only in-frame clones and leaves some out. Here the sample spans some 2 million clones, over 85% being singletons. CDR3 length equals 16 residues. Germline CDR1 and CDR2: SGHTA and FQGTGA. The V end lost 5 bases, the J end lost 6 bases, and 20 bases lay between the germline ends. The specimen sequenced was naive CD8+ T cells sorted from blood. The sequence was collected from a man aged 18-30 years in good health. The chain is built from TRBV7-3 and TRBJ2-1; possible D gene TRBD1, 6 bases. As DNA, the CDR3 is TGTGCCAGCAGCCACAGGGCCGGGTCGACTTCCAATGAGCAGTTCTTC. Encoded protein: CASSHRAGSTSNEQFF.